Below, 9 T cell receptor beta chains from the same sample are listed, as sequenced in a study of blood T cell repertoires in COVID-19 (TCRdb year 2020). Libraries were constructed by the immunoSEQ multiplex PCR assay. Held by TCRdb, this immuneACCESS table contains in-frame sequences only and omits some clones. Under half of the omission traces to an unresolved V gene where checked; the cause of the rest is unknown. The sample has about 110,000 clones on record, roughly 86% of them singletons. The ten largest clonotypes hold 4.5% of the sample. What was sequenced was peripheral blood. These receptors were obtained from a man aged 35-49 years with acute or convalescent COVID-19.

This chain joins TRBV4-2 and TRBJ2-5; 11 bases are a match to TRBD2. CDR3 length equals 15 residues. V shed 1 base, J shed 4 bases, and the junction held 2 bases outside the gene matches. Germline-derived CDR1 and CDR2 are LGHNA and YNFKEQ. The chain's CDR3 is CASSQVAGGPETQYF. The CDR3 DNA is TGTGCCAGCAGCCAAGTAGCGGGAGGGCCAGAGACCCAGTACTTC.

In this sample, this clone turned up a few times. The J gene is TRBJ1-2, the V gene TRBV19; 7 bases are shared with TRBD1. Germline V lookup: CDR1 LNHDA, CDR2 SQIVND (reference sequence). Trimming took 6 bases from V and 4 from J; bases not matched to a gene: 5. The CDR3 spans 13 residues. For the CDR3, the DNA is TGTGCCAGTAGGACAGGGTTAAGCTATGGCTACACCTTC. It yields the protein CASRTGLSYGYTF.

The CDR3 DNA reads as TGTGCCACCAGCAGAGTCCTCGGTGGCCAGGGCTACGAGCAGTACTTC. This encodes CATSRVLGGQGYEQYF. The chain joins TRBV15 to TRBJ2-7, with D maybe TRBD1 (5 bases). Per the germline V gene, CDR1 is LNHNV and CDR2 is YYDKDF (reference sequence). This CDR3 contains 16 residues. The germline V and J ends were trimmed by 1 base and 3 bases, with 16 bases remaining between them.

The gene calls are TRBV4-3 and TRBJ1-1; no reliable D call. Trimming cost V 1 base and J 5 bases, with 14 bases left between them. The CDR3 extends over 15 amino acids. Germline-derived CDR1 and CDR2 are LGHNA and YSLEER. The CDR3 sequence: CASSQGTRVETEAFF. The CDR3 nucleotides read TGCGCCAGCAGCCAAGGCACGAGGGTCGAGACTGAAGCTTTCTTT.

The gene calls are TRBV30 and TRBJ1-4; TRBD1 matches 11 bases. V lost 2 bases, J lost 8 bases, and 7 bases stayed unmatched. The germline gives CDR1 GTSNPN, CDR2 SVGIG (reference sequence). This CDR3 contains 15 residues. The CDR3 here is CAWSTWTGGMEKLFF. For the CDR3, the DNA is TGTGCCTGGAGTACCTGGACAGGGGGCATGGAAAAACTGTTTTTT.

The V gene is TRBV4-2, the J gene TRBJ1-5, with a possible D match to TRBD1 (5 bases). The germline gives CDR1 LGHNA, CDR2 YNFKEQ. CDR3 length equals 15 residues. V lost 0 bases and J lost 6, with 12 bases in between. This CDR3 is CASSQEWRGAQPQHF. The CDR3 bases are TGTGCCAGCAGCCAAGAATGGCGGGGCGCTCAGCCCCAGCATTTT.

This chain links TRBV7-2 with TRBJ2-7, with D possibly matching TRBD2 (7 bases). Trimming left V 2 bases short and J 2 bases short, with 13 bases between. The CDR3 totals 15 residues. Germline assignment: CDR1 SGHTA and CDR2 FQGNSA. In DNA, the CDR3 is TGTGCCAGCAGCTTATTCGGGGGGCCCCCCTACGAGCAGTACTTC. The encoded protein is CASSLFGGPPYEQYF.

CDR3 residues: CASSLGQGAENEQFF. CDR3 bases: TGTGCCAGCAGCCTTGGACAGGGGGCGGAAAATGAGCAGTTCTTC. This rearrangement joins TRBV7-2 to TRBJ2-1, with TRBD1 matching over 11 bases. After removal of 5 bases from V and 7 bases from J, the junction contained 7 bases not matched to a gene. Germline loops: CDR1 SGHTA, CDR2 FQGNSA. The CDR3 loop spans 15 amino acids.

This chain links TRBV6-1 with TRBJ1-5, with no clear D. V was trimmed by 5 bases and J by 0 bases, leaving 5 bases between them. Germline V gene data show CDR1 as MNHNS and CDR2 as SASEGT. CDR3 size: 13 residues. For the CDR3, the DNA is TGTGCCAGCAGTCCCTTTAGCAATCAGCCCCAGCATTTT. It translates to CASSPFSNQPQHF.